The present entry profiles one T cell receptor beta chain with its context. Its antigen is not identified. The entry originates in a study of cytomegalovirus exposure and HLA in healthy donors. General observations from the study: Researchers counted some 150 TCR beta chains as cytomegalovirus-associated. Despite most TCR sequences being rare, some public TCRs occurred in many donors.

The V gene's germline CDR1 is SGHDT and CDR2 YYEEEE. Trimming removed 4 bases at V and 0 bases at J, with 20 bases between. The CDR3 totals 18 residues. Libraries were prepared by immunoSEQ multiplex PCR; TCRdb keeps only in-frame clonotypes and omits some of them. The data contain around 220,000 clones, approximately 88% of them singletons. The sequenced material came from PBMCs. The receptor comes from a woman aged 30 to 39 in good health and CMV-seropositive. The chain has TRBV5-6 and TRBJ1-5, with D maybe TRBD1 (5 bases). CDR3 sequence: CASSARGDRVYSNQPQHF. The CDR3 coding sequence is TGTGCCAGCAGCGCGCGGGGTGACAGAGTCTATAGCAATCAGCCCCAGCATTTT.